This T cell receptor beta chain was obtained from a study of beta chain features in type 1 diabetes (dated by TCRdb to the late 2010s). For the wider study: Mean age, gender distribution, total cell number and subset yield were not different between patients and healthy donors. Regulatory and stem cell-like memory subsets were isolated from only 8 patients and roughly eight healthy donors, whereas naive and central memory subsets came from all 30 or so donors. A total of just under 110,000,000 sorted cells were examined across all samples, and RNA yield correlated strongly with the number of cells per subset. The study compared the TCRB repertoires of sorted circulating CD4+ T cell subsets in recently diagnosed type 1 diabetes patients with those in matched healthy donors.

The High Capacity cDNA Reverse Transcription Kit was used to reverse transcribe all of the isolated RNA, meaning that expressed TCRB transcripts were what got sequenced. Naive, central memory and regulatory T cell samples underwent deep immunoSEQ sequencing, averaging approximately 3.3 million total reads per sample. Sorted cells were lysed in RLT buffer and RNA was extracted with DNase-treated RNeasy Micro or Mini kits, depending on cell number. To prevent cross-contamination, every cell subset was processed on its own, while patient and healthy donor samples were processed together. The immunoSEQ multiplex PCR was used to amplify TCRB sequences from cDNA, yielding 87-bp fragments that span the CDR3 region. The amplicons were sequenced using the Illumina HiSeq platform. From the authors' description of their analysis: Synthetic template baselines were used to correct PCR bias computationally, reads within Hamming distance 2 were collapsed, and singletons that could not be merged were discarded. Reads were aligned against IMGT to assign V, D and J genes, CDR3 length and insertions or deletions at six rearrangement sites. Clonotype counts were normalized to sorted cell number within each subset before computing true diversity and Gini coefficients with the tcR R package. The overlap coefficient, calculated on TCRB nucleotide sequences, was used to measure repertoire sharing. Not all clones reach the TCRdb copy of this immuneACCESS table, which keeps in-frame sequences only. Checked studies attribute under half of the gap to unresolved V genes and leave the rest unexplained. V and J calls plus clone size are reproduced from that table; the DNA served to infer D and trimming. Here the sample has about 240,000 clones; 27% occur a single time. Jointly, the top ten make up roughly 4% of the sample.

Study-wide findings and limitations: A moderate but significant shortening of TCRB CDR3 length was observed in type 1 diabetes patients in all four CD4+ subsets. At VDJ recombination sites, type 1 diabetes patients had fewer insertions and more deleted nucleotides, which implies abnormalities in thymic rearrangement. Because cDNA was sequenced instead of genomic DNA, highly expressing activated cells could be over-represented, though the groups showed no difference in activation or CD3 levels. Naive, central memory and regulatory TCRB repertoires appeared to be more alike among patients than among healthy donors. Because the HLA sub-analyses included only small numbers of individuals, any influence of HLA type on TCRB rearrangement was left unresolved. PCR might favor shorter templates, but patient and control samples were amplified and corrected together, so any skew would affect both groups equally.

Details on this clone: Its antigen is still unknown. Qualities for individual bases were not recorded, and no much larger clone is one base off.

Taken from cysteine to phenylalanine, the CDR3 has 14 residues. Just CDR3 DNA is preserved here, 42 bases in frame from base 1. CDR1 and CDR2, looked up from the germline V gene, are SGDLS and YYNGEE. V sheds 0 bases and J sheds 6 bases, leaving 12 bases between their ends. Each donor gave one peripheral blood draw, roughly 0.11 L on average, collected into heparinised tubes. Using a panel that included CD45RO, CCR7, CD25, CD127, CD95 and CD27, naive, central memory, regulatory and stem cell-like memory CD4+ T cells were sorted on a BD FACSAria II. A purity above 98% was achieved for all sorted populations. Right away, PBMCs were isolated by Lymphoprep density gradient centrifugation and were stained directly, with no culture step. Samples were stained and sorted in pairs, with one healthy donor and one patient per experiment, so that batch effects were minimized.

The rearranged chain carries TRBV9 and TRBJ1-2; TRBD1 is a possible D gene, resting on 5 matching bases. Sequenced: central memory CD4+ T cells from blood. The receptor was isolated from a man younger than 45 in good health. The sequence in DNA is TGTGCCAGCAGCGTAGCAGGGAACGGCAATGGCTACACCTTC. It specifies CASSVAGNGNGYTF.